One and the same sample provided the 32 T cell receptor beta chains below, sequenced in a study of radiotherapy plus CTLA-4 blockade in lung cancer. Profiling relied on immunoSEQ multiplex PCR, and the TCRdb table lists in-frame clones only, not all of them. This table has more than 55,000 clones, approximately 80% appearing once. Sequenced material: peripheral blood, taken from a patient treated with radiotherapy plus ipilimumab. Receptors were obtained from a human donor with non-small cell lung cancer who had a complete response to radiotherapy plus ipilimumab.

The chain recombines TRBV11-3 with TRBJ2-1; D might be TRBD2 (6 bases). Looked up from germline, CDR1 is SGHNT and CDR2 is YENEEA. Trimming cost V 0 bases and J 6 bases, with 9 bases left between them. This CDR3 has 14 amino acids. This CDR3 reads CASSLDGGVNEQFF. The CDR3 DNA reads TGTGCCAGCAGCTTAGATGGCGGGGTCAATGAGCAGTTCTTC.

The V gene is TRBV9, the J gene TRBJ2-3; D perhaps matches TRBD1 (6 bases). Trimming pared 3 bases from V and 0 bases from J, leaving 17 bases between. The CDR3 spans 17 residues. In germline, CDR1 is SGDLS, CDR2 YYNGEE. CDR3: CASSGKGQRLSTDTQYF. CDR3 nucleotide sequence: TGTGCCAGCAGCGGGAAAGGACAGCGACTAAGCACAGATACGCAGTATTTT.

This clone was counted a single time. CDR3 sequence: CASRRRQGGYGYTF. Here the CDR3 DNA reads TGTGCCAGCCGGCGGCGGCAGGGCGGCTATGGCTACACCTTC. This chain uses TRBV6-5 with TRBJ1-2; D possibly corresponds to TRBD1 (5 bases). Germline assignment: CDR1 MNHEY and CDR2 SVGAGI. The CDR3 is made up of 14 amino acids. Trimming shortened V by 8 bases and J by 4 bases, and 17 bases separated the two germline ends.

The CDR3 sequence: CASSVGLDSGNTIYF. In DNA, the CDR3 is TGTGCCAGCAGCGTAGGCCTTGACAGTGGAAACACCATATATTTT. V and J are TRBV9 and TRBJ1-3, with D possibly TRBD1 on 5 matching bases. The CDR3 covers 15 residues. V gave up 0 bases and J gave up 3 bases, with 10 bases separating them. The V gene's germline CDR1 is SGDLS and CDR2 YYNGEE.

A few counts support this clone. The chain combines TRBV4-3 with TRBJ2-7; 8 bases match TRBD1. CDR1 is LGHNA, CDR2 YSLEER, per germline. V shed 2 bases, J shed 4 bases, and the junction held 7 bases outside the gene matches. This CDR3 spans 15 amino acids. CDR3 nucleotide sequence: TGCGCCAGCAGCCAAAGCCCGACAGGGGCGTACGAGCAGTACGTC. Translated: CASSQSPTGAYEQYV.

The CDR3 reads CASSKAWAGGYTF. The DNA of the CDR3 is TGTGCCAGCAGTAAGGCCTGGGCGGGAGGCTACACCTTC. This sequence joins TRBV6-1 and TRBJ1-2; no definite D call. CDR3 length: 13 residues. CDR1 is MNHNS, CDR2 SASEGT, per germline. V was trimmed by 5 bases and J by 8 bases, leaving 15 bases between them.

This CDR3 is CASSKQMNTEAFF. The CDR3 DNA follows: TGTGCCAGCAGCAAACAGATGAACACTGAAGCTTTCTTT. The chain couples TRBV11-2 to TRBJ1-1; D uncertain. Germline loops: CDR1 SGHAT, CDR2 FQNNGV. The V end lost 5 bases, the J end lost 0 bases, and 7 bases lay between the germline ends. The CDR3 has 13 amino acids.

This chain joins TRBV6-1 and TRBJ1-1; D is undetermined. CDR3 length: 12 residues. V was trimmed by 0 bases and J by 5 bases, leaving 4 bases between them. Per the germline V gene, CDR1 is MNHNS and CDR2 is SASEGT. CDR3 sequence (DNA): TGTGCCAGCAGTGAAGCAGAGACTGAAGCTTTCTTT. It specifies CASSEAETEAFF.

This clone has a handful of counts. The V gene is TRBV12-5, the J gene TRBJ2-4; TRBD2 aligns across 11 bases. Trimming at V came to 5 bases and at J to 0 bases, leaving 9 bases not matched to a gene. CDR1 is LGHNT, CDR2 FRNRAP, per germline. The CDR3 loop spans 18 amino acids. CDR3: CASGPGIAGGLAKNIQYF. In DNA, the CDR3 is TGTGCTAGTGGTCCCGGGATAGCGGGAGGGTTAGCCAAAAACATTCAGTACTTC.

The genes are TRBV7-2 and TRBJ1-1; TRBD1 agrees at 9 bases. V trimming: 4 bases; J trimming: 1 base; junction bases outside the gene matches: 7. The CDR3 is 16 amino acids. Looked up from germline, CDR1 is SGHTA and CDR2 is FQGNSA. The CDR3 DNA follows: TGTGCCAGCAGCTGGGCGGGGGGACAGGGGAACACTGAAGCTTTCTTT. Translation gives CASSWAGGQGNTEAFF.

The V call is TRBV5-6, the J call TRBJ1-1; unclear D gene. Trimming took 4 bases from V and 1 from J, leaving 11 bases between them. There are 14 residues in the CDR3. The germline V gene encodes CDR1 SGHDT and CDR2 YYEEEE. The CDR3 is CASSPEGRNTEAFF. DNA of the CDR3: TGTGCCAGCAGCCCGGAGGGAAGGAACACTGAAGCTTTCTTT.

This clone is a singleton in its sample. The sample holds other DNA sequences that translate to the same CDR3. The chain uses TRBV5-1 and TRBJ2-5; D remains unclear. V dropped 0 bases and J dropped 2 bases, with 5 bases sitting between them. The CDR3 spans 13 residues. Germline CDR1 SGHRS, CDR2 YFSETQ. The CDR3 sequence is CASSLGQQETQYF. The DNA for the CDR3 is TGCGCCAGCAGCTTGGGGCAGCAAGAGACCCAGTACTTC.

The V call is TRBV11-2, the J call TRBJ1-1; 7 bases map to TRBD1. This CDR3 region has 14 residues. V lost 6 bases to trimming and J lost 0 bases; unmatched junction nucleotides: 4. Germline loops: CDR1 SGHAT, CDR2 FQNNGV. CDR3 amino acids: CASRKGQMNTEAFF. The CDR3 region has the DNA TGTGCCAGCAGGAAGGGACAGATGAACACTGAAGCTTTCTTT.

This sequence joins TRBV19 and TRBJ1-2; no definite D call. Germline V gives CDR1 LNHDA, CDR2 SQIVND (reference sequence). V was trimmed by 5 bases and J by 2 bases, leaving 12 bases between them. The CDR3 spans 14 residues. Here the CDR3 reads CASSHPAANYGYTF. Written as DNA, the CDR3 is TGTGCCAGTAGTCATCCCGCAGCGAACTATGGCTACACCTTC.

J is TRBJ1-5 and V is TRBV10-2; TRBD1 matches 8 bases. V was clipped by 6 bases and J by 2 bases; unmatched bases: 3. Looked up from germline, CDR1 is WSHSY and CDR2 is SAAADI. This CDR3 comprises 14 residues. CDR3 residues: CASREGQGNQPQHF. Here the CDR3 DNA reads TGCGCCAGCAGGGAGGGACAGGGCAATCAGCCCCAGCATTTT.

This chain joins TRBV4-3 and TRBJ1-6; tentative D call: TRBD1 (5 bases). Germline CDR1 reads LGHNA; CDR2 reads YSLEER. V dropped 1 base and J dropped 4 bases, with 11 bases sitting between them. The CDR3 loop spans 16 amino acids. The CDR3 loop is CASSQGGRVYNSPLHF. The DNA for the CDR3 is TGCGCCAGCAGCCAAGGAGGCAGGGTGTATAATTCACCCCTCCACTTT.

This chain links TRBV6-5 with TRBJ1-2; the D gene is possibly TRBD1 (5 bases). CDR1 is MNHEY, CDR2 SVGAGI, per germline. The CDR3 spans 15 residues. Between the trimmed V and J ends, which lost 7 bases and 5 bases, there was a span of 20 bases. CDR3 sequence (DNA): TGTGCCAGCACCCTTGGGGGAGGGAGGCGATATGGCTACACCTTC. Its translation: CASTLGGGRRYGYTF.

The chain combines TRBV5-4 with TRBJ2-5; 7 nucleotides line up with TRBD2. Trimming cost V 4 bases and J 1 base; bases outside gene matches: 4. Germline lookup yields CDR1 SGHNT and CDR2 YYREEE (reference sequence). This CDR3 spans 14 amino acids. CDR3: CASSEGLVQETQYF. DNA for the CDR3: TGTGCCAGCAGCGAAGGACTAGTCCAAGAGACCCAGTACTTC.

In this sample, this clone turned up once. J is TRBJ1-1 and V is TRBV6-5; D gene ambiguous. CDR3 length: 14 amino acids. V lost 4 bases to trimming and J lost 5 bases, with 14 bases between them. Per germline, CDR1 MNHEY and CDR2 SVGAGI. The CDR3 region has the DNA TGTGCCAGCAGTTTCCAGGCCCGGAGGACTGAAGCTTTCTTT. This sequence encodes CASSFQARRTEAFF.

Comments on this clone: Other DNA sequences in the same sample also yield this CDR3. The chain's CDR3 is CASSPVANTEAFF. The CDR3 region has the DNA TGTGCCAGCTCACCAGTAGCGAACACTGAAGCTTTCTTT. The chain has TRBV18 and TRBJ1-1; D is undetermined. Per the germline V gene, CDR1 is KGHSH and CDR2 is LQKENI. Trimming cost V 2 bases and J 1 base, with 5 bases left between them. The CDR3 has 13 amino acids.

V usage is TRBV11-3 and J usage is TRBJ2-7; D possibly corresponds to TRBD2 (5 bases). V was trimmed by 2 bases and J by 0 bases, leaving 8 bases between them. Germline V lookup: CDR1 SGHNT, CDR2 YENEEA. This CDR3 spans 14 amino acids. The CDR3 is CASSLTGNSYEQYV. CDR3 nucleotides: TGTGCCAGCAGCTTAACGGGGAACTCCTACGAGCAGTACGTC.

This clone was counted only a few times. The V gene is TRBV10-3, the J gene TRBJ2-1, with 16 bases aligning to TRBD2. The CDR3 covers 17 residues. Trimming cost V 8 bases and J 4 bases; bases outside gene matches: 8. Germline CDR1 ENHRY, CDR2 SYGVKD. Here the CDR3 reads CAIGTGTSGGGYNEQFF. In nucleotides, the CDR3 is TGTGCCATCGGTACCGGGACTAGCGGGGGGGGTTACAATGAGCAGTTCTTC.

The gene calls are TRBV5-6 and TRBJ1-2, with 10 positions matching TRBD1. Germline V CDR1 and CDR2: SGHDT, YYEEEE. V trimming: 3 bases; J trimming: 4 bases; junction bases outside the gene matches: 6. The CDR3 has 15 amino acids. CDR3 DNA sequence: TGTGCCAGCAGCTCTCAGGGACAGGGGCTCTATGGCTACACCTTC. It is translated as CASSSQGQGLYGYTF. Full variable domain (rest looked up from reference TRBV5-6 and TRBJ1-2): DAGVTQSPTHLIKTRGQQVTLRCSPKSGHDTVSWYQQALGQGPQFIFQYYEEEERQRGNFPDRFSGHQFPNYSSELNVNALLLGDSALYLCASSSQGQGLYGYTFGSGTRLTVV.

This clone has a handful of counts. The rearrangement joins TRBV6-6 to TRBJ1-3, with D uncertain. V was cut by 2 bases and J by 0 bases, with 11 bases left in between. Looked up from germline, CDR1 is MNHNY and CDR2 is SVGAGI (reference sequence). The length of the CDR3 is 16 residues. The CDR3 DNA sequence: TGTGCCAGCAGTTACGTATATCAGCGCTCTGGAAACACCATATATTTT. Its translation: CASSYVYQRSGNTIYF.

This chain links TRBV5-1 with TRBJ2-1; D call uncertain. The V gene's germline CDR1 is SGHRS and CDR2 YFSETQ. The CDR3 spans 15 residues. The V end lost 0 bases, the J end lost 2 bases, and 9 bases lay between the germline ends. This CDR3 is CASSLDSLTYNEQFF. The DNA of the CDR3 is TGCGCCAGCAGCTTGGACAGTCTAACCTACAATGAGCAGTTCTTC.

The table lists this clone with a few counts. The CDR3 bases are TGTGCCAGCAGTGAATCATTGGGGAGTTTCGGGGAGCTGTTTTTT. Translation gives CASSESLGSFGELFF. The chain employs TRBV25-1 and TRBJ2-2; D may be TRBD2 (5 bases). V was trimmed by 1 base and J by 7 bases, leaving 13 bases between them. The CDR3 extends over 15 amino acids. Germline loops: CDR1 MGHDK, CDR2 SYGVNS.

The chain recombines TRBV4-3 with TRBJ2-3; possible D gene TRBD1, 5 bases. V was shortened by 0 bases and J by 2 bases, with 9 bases between the two germline ends. The CDR3 has 15 residues. CDR1 and CDR2 (germline): LGHNA, YSLEER. The CDR3 nucleotides read TGCGCCAGCAGCCAAGAAGGGGTCATCACAGATACGCAGTATTTT. Protein product: CASSQEGVITDTQYF.

The chain uses TRBV4-3 and TRBJ1-2; tentatively, D is TRBD1 (6 bases). The ends were cut back, 2 bases at V and 5 bases at J, with 12 bases in the middle. Looked up from germline, CDR1 is LGHNA and CDR2 is YSLEER. The length of the CDR3 is 14 residues. CDR3 coding DNA: TGCGCCAGCAGCCAATTAAGGGGGGGTTATGGCTACACCTTC. Its translation: CASSQLRGGYGYTF.

Only one count was recorded for this clone. The chain carries TRBV30 and TRBJ1-3; 7 bases line up with TRBD1. Per the germline V gene, CDR1 is GTSNPN and CDR2 is SVGIG (reference sequence). The J segment lost 0 bases and the V segment lost 5 bases, leaving 7 bases of the junction unmatched. The CDR3 has 15 residues. Written as DNA, the CDR3 is TGTGCCTGGGGAAGGGACAGAGGCTCTGGAAACACCATATATTTT. Translation: CAWGRDRGSGNTIYF.

This chain joins TRBV5-1 and TRBJ2-2, with 8 bases that match TRBD1. V was clipped by 6 bases and J by 4 bases; unmatched bases: 5. Germline CDR1 reads SGHRS; CDR2 reads YFSETQ. CDR3 length equals 14 residues. The CDR3 protein is CASNQDRATGELFF. The CDR3 nucleotides read TGCGCCAGCAACCAGGACAGGGCCACCGGGGAGCTGTTTTTT.

About this clone itself: The junction departs from the called germline gene at one end, perhaps through a read error. The V call is TRBV7-7, the J call TRBJ1-1; 7 positions agree with TRBD1. Germline V gives CDR1 SSHAT, CDR2 FNYEAQ (reference sequence). The CDR3 loop spans 15 amino acids. CDR3 DNA: TGTGCTAGCAGCCCTAGTACAGGGGTGAACACTGAAGCTTTCTTT. This gives the protein CASSPSTGVNTEAFF.

This chain connects TRBV7-2 to TRBJ2-6; TRBD1 is a possible D gene (5 bases). Germline-derived CDR1 and CDR2 are SGHTA and FQGNSA. Between the trimmed V and J ends, which lost 0 bases and 0 bases, there was a span of 9 bases. This CDR3 region has 17 residues. The DNA of the CDR3 is TGTGCCAGCAGCTTAGCGGGGCCAGCCTCTGGGGCCAACGTCCTGACTTTC. This translates into CASSLAGPASGANVLTF.